This paragraph reports one TCR beta chain. The entry originates in a study of T cells expressing NK-cell markers. TCRdb reprocessed the 5' RACE reads; each CDR3 protein has one entry and no DNA is given. In total, the table holds 250,000 or so distinct CDR3 sequences. The CDR3 is 17 amino acids. Looked up from germline, CDR1 is SGHTA and CDR2 is FQGNSA. The sample consisted of blood T cells: a sorted CD56 or NKG2C T cell subset, CD4+ or CD8+ T cells, or bulk PBMC T cells (not recorded which). This TCR was recovered from a woman between 18 and 70 years old in good health. This rearrangement joins TRBV7-2 to TRBJ2-2; the D gene TCRdb calls, TRBD2, cannot be checked with no DNA. The CDR3 is CASSRNPSGRAPGELFF.